The 13 T cell receptor beta chains presented below share a single source sample, sequenced in a study of blood T cell repertoires in COVID-19 (dated by TCRdb to about 2020). The protocol used for the library was the immunoSEQ multiplex PCR assay. Drawn from immuneACCESS, this table holds only the in-frame rearrangements with V and J called that TCRdb kept. Clones are partly lost; checked studies trace under half to an unresolved V gene and leave the rest unexplained. The sample profile shows 180,000 or so clones; more than 75% of them were found once. Together, the top ten hold approximately 14% of the sample. Sequencing used PBMCs or T cells enriched from blood (not recorded which). These receptors originate from a man aged 60 to 69 who had been exposed to COVID-19.

The V call is TRBV11-2, the J call TRBJ2-7, with 12 nucleotides matching TRBD2. The CDR3 has 18 amino acids. V shed 0 bases and J 6 bases; nucleotides not matched to a gene: 12. Germline V gene sequence: CDR1 SGHAT, CDR2 FQNNGV. CDR3 DNA: TGTGCCAGCAGCTTAGATATCCCTAGCGGGAGGGCCTCCGTCGAGCAGTACTTC. It encodes CASSLDIPSGRASVEQYF.

V is TRBV6-1 and J is TRBJ2-7; tentatively, D is TRBD1 (5 bases). CDR1 MNHNS and CDR2 SASEGT come from the germline V gene. The CDR3 sequence is 13 residues long. V was shortened by 2 bases and J by 5 bases, with 10 bases between the two germline ends. The CDR3: CASSESPGHEQYF. The CDR3 DNA follows: TGTGCCAGCAGTGAAAGCCCAGGGCACGAGCAGTACTTC.

This rearrangement joins TRBV28 to TRBJ2-7, with TRBD2 matching over 8 bases. V was pared by 3 bases and J by 0 bases, with 16 bases of the junction left unmatched. The CDR3 is made up of 19 amino acids. Germline V gene lookup returns CDR1 MDHEN and CDR2 SYDVKM. The CDR3 reads CASSFFFVASGQSSYEQYF. The DNA of the CDR3 is TGTGCCAGCAGTTTCTTCTTTGTGGCTAGCGGGCAGAGCTCCTACGAGCAGTACTTC.

The V and J genes are TRBV9 and TRBJ1-6, with 10 bases fitting TRBD1. V lost 10 bases, J lost 5 bases, and 3 bases stayed unmatched. The CDR3 is 13 residues long. Per germline, CDR1 SGDLS and CDR2 YYNGEE. The CDR3 nucleotides read TGTGCCGCGGGGACAGGGGATAATTCACCCCTCCACTTT. This gives the protein CAAGTGDNSPLHF. The variable domain in full, completed from reference TRBV9 and TRBJ1-6, reads DSGVTQTPKHLITATGQRVTLRCSPRSGDLSVYWYQQSLDQGLQFLIQYYNGEERAKGNILERFSAQQFPDLHSELNLSSLELGDSALYFCAAGTGDNSPLHFGNGTRLTVT.

The rearrangement uses TRBV20-1 and TRBJ2-3; 12 bases match TRBD2. The CDR3 totals 13 residues. Trimming took 3 bases from V and 10 from J; bases not matched to a gene: 5. Germline assignment: CDR1 DFQATT and CDR2 SNEGSKA (reference sequence). CDR3 nucleotide sequence: TGCAGTGCTAGTAGTCTAGCGGGAGGGGCGCAGTATTTT. As protein: CSASSLAGGAQYF.

This clone was detected a few times. The V and J genes are TRBV20-1 and TRBJ1-5, with D possibly matching TRBD1 (5 bases). The CDR3 spans 11 residues. Germline V gives CDR1 DFQATT, CDR2 SNEGSKA (reference sequence). V was shortened by 5 bases and J by 8 bases, with 10 bases between the two germline ends. The CDR3 loop reads CSASAGEPQHF. The CDR3 DNA is TGCAGTGCTTCGGCGGGGGAGCCCCAGCATTTT.

The table lists this clone with a few counts. V gene TRBV6-5 combines with J gene TRBJ1-6, with 10 bases identical to TRBD1. The CDR3 covers 15 residues. The germline gives CDR1 MNHEY, CDR2 SVGAGI. V lost 6 bases to trimming and J lost 6 bases; unmatched junction nucleotides: 5. CDR3 amino acids: CASSSGTGVNSPLHF. The CDR3 DNA sequence: TGTGCCAGCAGCTCCGGGACAGGGGTTAATTCACCCCTCCACTTT.

The chain is built from TRBV7-2 and TRBJ2-7; D is unclear. Looked up from germline, CDR1 is SGHTA and CDR2 is FQGNSA. CDR3 length: 14 amino acids. With 0 bases removed from V and 4 bases from J, the gap between germline ends came to 10 bases. This CDR3 reads CASSLAAQRYEQYF. The DNA of the CDR3 is TGTGCCAGCAGCTTAGCGGCACAAAGATACGAGCAGTACTTC.

The chain recombines TRBV6-2 or TRBV6-3 with TRBJ2-2; 10 nucleotides align to TRBD2. This CDR3 comprises 16 residues. Germline V gives CDR1 MNHEY, CDR2 SVGEGT. J gave up 3 bases and V 5 bases, and 6 bases lay outside the gene matches. This CDR3 is CASSDPSGRDTGELFF. The CDR3 bases are TGTGCCAGCAGTGACCCAAGCGGGAGGGACACCGGGGAGCTGTTTTTT.

The chain links TRBV5-1 to TRBJ2-1; possible D gene TRBD2, 5 bases. With 7 bases removed from V and 8 bases from J, the gap between germline ends came to 16 bases. This CDR3 has 13 amino acids. In germline, CDR1 is SGHRS, CDR2 YFSETQ. The CDR3 nucleotides are TGCGCCAGCTCGGGCTCTGGAGGTGATGAGCAGTTCTTC. Protein product: CASSGSGGDEQFF.

The V call is TRBV19, the J call TRBJ2-7, with TRBD1 matching 9 bases. The CDR3 runs to 16 residues. Germline V gene data show CDR1 as LNHDA and CDR2 as SQIVND (reference sequence). V was clipped by 5 bases and J by 2 bases; unmatched bases: 10. CDR3 amino acids: CASSVLQGAPPYEQYF. Written as DNA, the CDR3 is TGTGCCAGTAGTGTGTTACAGGGGGCGCCGCCCTACGAGCAGTACTTC.

The J gene is TRBJ2-5, the V gene TRBV2; D might be TRBD2 (5 bases). Germline V gene data show CDR1 as SNHLY and CDR2 as FYNNEI. This CDR3 has 14 amino acids. The germline V and J ends were trimmed by 2 bases and 1 base, with 8 bases remaining between them. CDR3 protein: CASSESEVQETQYF. The CDR3 DNA reads as TGTGCCAGCAGTGAATCGGAGGTCCAAGAGACCCAGTACTTC.

This clone was seen a single time. CDR3 protein: CASSQVVGLNSPLHF. CDR3 nucleotide sequence: TGCGCCAGCAGCCAAGTGGTCGGGTTAAATTCACCCCTCCACTTT. This chain links TRBV4-3 with TRBJ1-6; D uncertain. The CDR3 length is 15 residues. Germline V gene sequence: CDR1 LGHNA, CDR2 YSLEER. Between the trimmed V and J ends, which lost 1 base and 7 bases, there was a span of 11 bases.